This T cell receptor (beta chain) stems from a study of shared clonotypes between healthy human individuals. At the level of the study: CD8 memory received one plate per donor, CD8 naive two, CD4 memory three and CD4 naive three.

TCRdb's table, derived via immunoSEQ multiplex PCR, lists solely in-frame clones and lacks some. The data show millions of clones, just over 90% seen once. This receptor was obtained from a man between 18 and 29 years old in good health. Sequences were obtained from naive CD4+ T cells sorted from blood. Subset meaning: CD45RA+ positively selected.

CDR3 amino acids: CASSVDSRNYGYTF. The CDR3 DNA is TGTGCCAGCAGCGTAGATTCCCGGAACTATGGCTACACCTTC. The gene calls are TRBV9 and TRBJ1-2; unclear D gene. Germline CDR1 SGDLS, CDR2 YYNGEE. The CDR3 contains 14 residues. Trimming took off 0 bases at V and 2 bases at J, with 8 bases between the two ends.